A single sample is the source of the 9 T cell receptor beta chains below, sequenced in a study of cytomegalovirus exposure and HLA in healthy donors (dated by TCRdb to about 2017). Library method: the immunoSEQ multiplex PCR assay. As stored in TCRdb, this immuneACCESS dataset retains in-frame rearrangements with V and J assigned. A fraction of the clones does not appear; measured against another copy, unresolved V genes explain less than half of the discrepancy, and the remainder lacks a known reason. Recorded for this sample are around 300,000 clones; about 85% of them occurred a single time. The ten largest clones take up approximately 1.2% of the sample. The sample taken for sequencing was PBMCs. Every receptor here comes from a woman aged 30 to 39 in good health and CMV-seropositive.

This rearrangement joins TRBV5-1 to TRBJ2-3; D gene ambiguous. The CDR3 has 16 residues. Trimming cost V 6 bases and J 2 bases, with 19 bases left between them. Germline CDR1 and CDR2: SGHRS and YFSETQ. The CDR3 loop reads CASIVVILGNTDTQYF. CDR3 sequence (DNA): TGCGCCAGCATAGTGGTGATTCTAGGCAACACAGATACGCAGTATTTT. The variable domain in full, completed from reference TRBV5-1 and TRBJ2-3, reads KAGVTQTPRYLIKTRGQQVTLSCSPISGHRSVSWYQQTPGQGLQFLFEYFSETQRNKGNFPGRFSGRQFSNSRSEMNVSTLELGDSALYLCASIVVILGNTDTQYFGPGTRLTVL.

The genes are TRBV28 and TRBJ2-7; D ambiguous. Germline CDR1 reads MDHEN; CDR2 reads SYDVKM. The CDR3 loop spans 16 amino acids. V lost 7 bases and J 3 bases, leaving 22 bases between the germline ends. The chain's CDR3 is CASTPRRALPIYEQYF. Here the CDR3 DNA reads TGTGCCAGCACACCCCGCCGGGCATTGCCTATCTACGAGCAGTACTTC. Supplemented by reference TRBV28 and TRBJ2-7, the full variable domain reads DVKVTQSSRYLVKRTGEKVFLECVQDMDHENMFWYRQDPGLGLRLIYFSYDVKMKEKGDIPEGYSVSREKKERFSLILESASTNQTSMYLCASTPRRALPIYEQYFGPGTRLTVT.

This chain joins TRBV2 and TRBJ1-5; TRBD1 matches 10 bases. Germline V gives CDR1 SNHLY, CDR2 FYNNEI. V was pared by 6 bases and J by 7 bases, with 9 bases of the junction left unmatched. The CDR3 loop spans 15 amino acids. CDR3 in amino acids: CASRGDRGKRQPQHF. CDR3 bases: TGTGCCAGCAGAGGGGACAGGGGCAAAAGGCAGCCCCAGCATTTT.

The chain recombines TRBV2 with TRBJ2-5; TRBD2 aligns across 14 bases. The CDR3 runs to 13 residues. Looked up from germline, CDR1 is SNHLY and CDR2 is FYNNEI. V dropped 4 bases and J dropped 11; count of bases not matched to a gene: 3. CDR3 coding DNA: TGTGCCAGCAGTGGGGGACTAGCGGGGGCTCAGTACTTC. Amino acid sequence: CASSGGLAGAQYF.

The chain combines TRBV7-8 with TRBJ2-7; TRBD1 matches 9 bases. Germline V CDR1 and CDR2: SGHVS, FQNEAQ. The CDR3 spans 14 residues. V trimming: 0 bases; J trimming: 3 bases; junction bases outside the gene matches: 0. CDR3 residues: CASSLADRGYEQYF. CDR3 bases: TGTGCCAGCAGCTTAGCGGACAGGGGCTACGAGCAGTACTTC.

V is TRBV30 and J is TRBJ2-2; D could derive from TRBD1 or TRBD2 (5 bases each). The germline gives CDR1 GTSNPN, CDR2 SVGIG (reference sequence). V was cut by 2 bases and J by 0 bases, with 10 bases left in between. This CDR3 is built from 15 residues. This chain's CDR3 is CAWSRGGANTGELFF. The CDR3 bases are TGTGCCTGGAGTCGGGGCGGAGCGAACACCGGGGAGCTGTTTTTT.

J is TRBJ2-5 and V is TRBV11-3; D remains unclear. With 10 bases removed from V and 3 bases from J, the gap between germline ends came to 9 bases. Germline CDR1 is SGHNT and CDR2 is YENEEA. CDR3 length: 11 amino acids. DNA for the CDR3: TGTGCCAAGATTACAGAAGAGACCCAGTACTTC. Translating gives CAKITEETQYF.

The CDR3 DNA reads as TGTGCCAGCAGCGTAGGAGGGTCTTGGGATCAGCCCCAGCATTTT. It encodes CASSVGGSWDQPQHF. The genes are TRBV9 and TRBJ1-5; no definite D call. Germline V gene lookup returns CDR1 SGDLS and CDR2 YYNGEE. CDR3 length equals 15 residues. The ends were cut back, 0 bases at V and 5 bases at J, with 12 bases in the middle.

The chain has TRBV18 and TRBJ1-1, with no clear D. The CDR3 consists of 14 residues. Germline assignment: CDR1 KGHSH and CDR2 LQKENI. The germline V and J ends were trimmed by 6 bases and 4 bases, with 15 bases remaining between them. CDR3 residues: CASSAGFLGTEAFF. CDR3 in DNA: TGTGCCAGCTCGGCGGGATTCCTGGGCACTGAAGCTTTCTTT.